This TCR beta chain was recorded in a study of CD8 T cells in Susac syndrome. CDR3 length: 13 amino acids. V lost 2 bases and J lost 0, with 4 bases in between. Germline V CDR1 and CDR2: LGHDT, YNNKEL (reference sequence). This clonotype was observed a single time. When the RNA was reverse transcribed, random hexamers were used with an input of roughly 0.45 to 1 ug. An immunoSEQ multiplex PCR amplified TCR beta CDR3 over 54 Vbeta and 13 Jbeta. TCRdb reprocessed the immunoSEQ multiplex PCR reads via MiXCR and lists one record per CDR3 protein. This sample carries under 80,000 distinct CDR3 sequences, approximately 94% of them seen once, and the ten largest clones take around 0.57%.

Material for sequencing was CD4+ T cells from PBMCs. The sequence derives from a human donor with Susac syndrome. The rearrangement joins TRBV3-1 to TRBJ1-2; D uncertain. CDR3 sequence: CASSQPANYGYTF. CDR3 in DNA: TGTGCCAGCAGCCAACCCGCTAACTATGGCTACACCTTC. Based on the CDR3 plus reference TRBV3-1 and TRBJ1-2, the full variable domain is DTAVSQTPKYLVTQMGNDKSIKCEQNLGHDTMYWYKQDSKKFLKIMFSYNNKELIINETVPNRFSPKSPDKAHLNLHINSLELGDSAVYFCASSQPANYGYTFGSGTRLTVV.